Each of the 5 T cell receptor beta chains below was sequenced from the same sample in a study of blood T cells in healthy people across ages. Using a J-beta primer mix together with a sample-barcoded 5' primer, a second PCR was run for about 7 to 12 cycles. TCRdb re-derived calls from the 5' RACE reads in MiXCR, one entry per CDR3 protein. Seen here are over a million distinct CDR3 sequences, roughly two fifths observed once, and the top ten hold roughly 3.7%. The sequenced material came from blood. The receptors come from a woman aged 18-29 years in good health.

The chain employs TRBV7-9 and TRBJ2-5; D tentatively fits TRBD1 or TRBD2 (5 bases each). The germline V gene encodes CDR1 SEHNR and CDR2 FQNEAQ (reference sequence). V gave up 4 bases and J gave up 5 bases, with 11 bases separating them. The CDR3 loop spans 13 amino acids. CDR3 DNA sequence: TGTGCCAGCAGCTACGGGACCTCGGAGACCCAGTACTTC. This codes for CASSYGTSETQYF.

This clonotype appeared many times. The gene calls are TRBV4-1 and TRBJ2-3; D is unresolved. V lost 1 base and J lost 4, with 6 bases in between. This CDR3 has 13 amino acids. Germline values: CDR1 MGHRA, CDR2 YSYEKL. This chain's CDR3 is CASSQALSDTQYF. CDR3 DNA: TGCGCCAGCAGCCAAGCCCTATCAGATACGCAGTATTTT.

This chain joins TRBV7-2 and TRBJ2-7; 7 nucleotides match TRBD2. Judging by the DNA end, TRBJ2-5 fits better; the J call may be wrong. This CDR3 comprises 13 residues. Germline V lookup: CDR1 SGHTA, CDR2 FQGNSA. In DNA form, the CDR3 reads TGTGCCAGCAGCTTTGGGGGGGATCGGACCCAGTACTTC. Amino acid sequence: CASSFGGDRTQYF.

The chain has TRBV7-2 and TRBJ2-2; TRBD2 aligns across 7 bases. Germline CDR1 SGHTA, CDR2 FQGNSA. Germline trimming cut 4 bases from V and 9 bases from J; bases unmatched to any gene: 11. The CDR3 covers 15 residues. This chain's CDR3 is CASSSKAGPARELFF. In DNA, the CDR3 is TGTGCCAGCAGCTCCAAAGCGGGGCCCGCCCGGGAGCTGTTTTTT.

This chain connects TRBV20-1 to TRBJ2-7; 7 bases match TRBD1. J lost 3 bases, V lost 3 bases, and 11 bases had no gene match. This CDR3 is built from 15 residues. CDR1 and CDR2 (germline): DFQATT, SNEGSKA (reference sequence). The CDR3 region is CSASIRDRNYYEQYF. The CDR3 nucleotides read TGCAGTGCTAGCATCCGGGACAGAAATTACTACGAGCAGTACTTC.